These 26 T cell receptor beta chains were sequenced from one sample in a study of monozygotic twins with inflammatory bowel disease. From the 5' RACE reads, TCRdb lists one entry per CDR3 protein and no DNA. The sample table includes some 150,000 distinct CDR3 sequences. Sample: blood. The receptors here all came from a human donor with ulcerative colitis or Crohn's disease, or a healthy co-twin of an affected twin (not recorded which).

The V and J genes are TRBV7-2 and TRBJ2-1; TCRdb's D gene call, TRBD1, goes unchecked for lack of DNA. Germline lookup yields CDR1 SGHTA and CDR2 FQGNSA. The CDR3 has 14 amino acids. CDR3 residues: CASSLDRDHNEQFF.

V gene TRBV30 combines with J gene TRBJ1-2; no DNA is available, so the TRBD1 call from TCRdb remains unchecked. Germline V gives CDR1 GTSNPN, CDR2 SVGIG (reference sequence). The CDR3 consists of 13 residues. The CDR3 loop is CAWSVKGVTGYTF.

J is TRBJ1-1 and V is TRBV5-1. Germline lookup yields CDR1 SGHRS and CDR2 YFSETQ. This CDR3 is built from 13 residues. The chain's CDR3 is CASSYWGETEAFF. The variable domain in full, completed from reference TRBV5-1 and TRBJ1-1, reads KAGVTQTPRYLIKTRGQQVTLSCSPISGHRSVSWYQQTPGQGLQFLFEYFSETQRNKGNFPGRFSGRQFSNSRSEMNVSTLELGDSALYLCASSYWGETEAFFGQGTRLTVV.

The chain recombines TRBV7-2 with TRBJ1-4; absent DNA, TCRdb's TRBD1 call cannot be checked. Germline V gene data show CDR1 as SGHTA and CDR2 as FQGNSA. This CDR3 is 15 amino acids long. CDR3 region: CASSPRQGGREKLFF. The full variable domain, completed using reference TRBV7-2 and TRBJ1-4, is GAGVSQSPSNKVTEKGKDVELRCDPISGHTALYWYRQSLGQGLEFLIYFQGNSAPDKSGLPSDRFSAERTGGSVSTLTIQRTQQEDSAVYLCASSPRQGGREKLFFGSGTQLSVL.

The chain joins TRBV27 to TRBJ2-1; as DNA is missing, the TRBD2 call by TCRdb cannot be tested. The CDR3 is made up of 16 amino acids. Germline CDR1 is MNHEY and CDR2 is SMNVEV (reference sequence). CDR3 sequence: CASSRLSGRVYNEQFF.

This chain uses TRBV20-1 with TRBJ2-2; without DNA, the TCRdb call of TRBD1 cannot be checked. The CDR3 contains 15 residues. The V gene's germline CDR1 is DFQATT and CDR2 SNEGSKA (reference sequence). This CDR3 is CSPRPRTGNTGELFF.

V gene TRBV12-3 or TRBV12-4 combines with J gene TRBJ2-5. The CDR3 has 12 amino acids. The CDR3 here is CASSRPQETQYF.

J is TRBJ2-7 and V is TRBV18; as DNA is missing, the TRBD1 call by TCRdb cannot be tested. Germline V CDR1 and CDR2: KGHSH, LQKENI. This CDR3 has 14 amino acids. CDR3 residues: CASSPPPGTYEQYF.

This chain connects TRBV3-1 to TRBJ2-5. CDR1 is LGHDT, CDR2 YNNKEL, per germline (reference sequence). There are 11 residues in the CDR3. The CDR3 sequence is CASSQGETQYF.

The CDR3 loop reads CASSYGDRRVYEQYF. The rearrangement links TRBV12-3 or TRBV12-4 to TRBJ2-7; TCRdb selects TRBD1, and the lack of DNA leaves this call unchecked. The CDR3 extends over 15 amino acids.

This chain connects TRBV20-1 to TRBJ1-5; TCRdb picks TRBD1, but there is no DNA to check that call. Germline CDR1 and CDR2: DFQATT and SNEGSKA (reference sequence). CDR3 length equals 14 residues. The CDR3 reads CSARGDIPSRPQHF.

CDR3 sequence reads: CASSPMAGGNRYNEQFF. This sequence joins TRBV14 and TRBJ2-1; TCRdb calls TRBD2, which cannot be checked without DNA. The CDR3 sequence is 17 residues long. Germline CDR1 is SGHDN and CDR2 is FVKESK.

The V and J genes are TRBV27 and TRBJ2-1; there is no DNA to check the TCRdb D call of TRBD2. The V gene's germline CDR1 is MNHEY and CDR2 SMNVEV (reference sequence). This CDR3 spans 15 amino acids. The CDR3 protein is CASSPVGLAYNEQFF.

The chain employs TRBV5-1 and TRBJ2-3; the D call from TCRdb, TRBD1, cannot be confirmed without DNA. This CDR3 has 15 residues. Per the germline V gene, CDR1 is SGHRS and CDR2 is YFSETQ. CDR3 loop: CASSLKGAGTDTQYF.

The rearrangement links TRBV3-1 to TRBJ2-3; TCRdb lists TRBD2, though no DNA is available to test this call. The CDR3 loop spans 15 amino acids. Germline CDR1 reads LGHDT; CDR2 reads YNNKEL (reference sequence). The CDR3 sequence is CASSHKGLNTDTQYF.

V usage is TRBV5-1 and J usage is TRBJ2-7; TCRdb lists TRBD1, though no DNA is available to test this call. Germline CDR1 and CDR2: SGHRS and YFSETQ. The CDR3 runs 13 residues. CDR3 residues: CASSKQGPGEQYF.

CDR3 amino acids: CAISEVREVSYNEQFF. This chain uses TRBV10-3 with TRBJ2-1; TCRdb names TRBD2, which stays unverified in the absence of DNA. The CDR3 covers 16 residues. The germline gives CDR1 ENHRY, CDR2 SYGVKD.

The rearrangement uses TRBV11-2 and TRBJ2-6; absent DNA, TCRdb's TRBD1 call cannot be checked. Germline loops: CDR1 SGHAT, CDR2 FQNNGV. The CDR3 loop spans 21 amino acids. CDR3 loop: CASSLIVGQGRREAGANVLTF.

Here the CDR3 reads CASSLGLYYEQYF. This sequence joins TRBV5-1 and TRBJ2-7. The CDR3 length is 13 residues. Germline lookup yields CDR1 SGHRS and CDR2 YFSETQ.

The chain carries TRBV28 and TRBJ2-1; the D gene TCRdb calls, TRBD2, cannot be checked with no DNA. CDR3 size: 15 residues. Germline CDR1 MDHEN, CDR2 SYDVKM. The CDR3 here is CASFELAGPDNEQFF.

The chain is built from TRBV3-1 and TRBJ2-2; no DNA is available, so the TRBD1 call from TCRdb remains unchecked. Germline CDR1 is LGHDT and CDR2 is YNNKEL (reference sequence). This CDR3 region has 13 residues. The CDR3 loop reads CASSQGPSGELFF.

The CDR3 here is CASSLGLRLDNEQFF. The rearrangement uses TRBV5-1 and TRBJ2-1. The CDR3 runs to 15 residues. Germline V gene data show CDR1 as SGHRS and CDR2 as YFSETQ.

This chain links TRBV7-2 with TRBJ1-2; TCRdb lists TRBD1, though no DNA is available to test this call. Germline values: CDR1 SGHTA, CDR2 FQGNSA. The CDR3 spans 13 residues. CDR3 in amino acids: CASSLNLGDGYTF.

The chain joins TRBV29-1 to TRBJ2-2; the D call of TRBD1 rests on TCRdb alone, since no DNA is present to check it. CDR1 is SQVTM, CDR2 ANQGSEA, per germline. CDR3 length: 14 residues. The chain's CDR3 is CSVFEPGGGRELFF.

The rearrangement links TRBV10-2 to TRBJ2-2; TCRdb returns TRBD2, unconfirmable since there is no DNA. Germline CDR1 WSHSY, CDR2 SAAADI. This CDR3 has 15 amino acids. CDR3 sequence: CASRAHRGNTGELFF.

CDR3 loop: CASSFQSTGVGRYTF. The chain uses TRBV9 and TRBJ1-2; TCRdb names TRBD1, which stays unverified in the absence of DNA. CDR3 size: 15 residues. In germline, CDR1 is SGDLS, CDR2 YYNGEE.